This TCR beta chain was recorded in a study of blood T cell repertoires in COVID-19 (TCRdb year 2020). A note on the overall study: The collaborator samples originated in the United States, Italy and Spain and spanned the acute and convalescent phases of COVID-19. The material from the prospective study consisted of cDNA or gDNA derived from T cells, B-cell-depleted T cells, or PBMCs. Deeply sampled blood TCRbeta repertoires from subjects exposed to, actively infected with, or recovered from COVID-19 were included in the dataset. The repertoires were released in a freely available public database intended as a resource for research on the immune response to SARS-CoV-2. The samples were drawn from the first 160 participants of the ongoing ImmuneRACE study and from 1,200 or so subjects provided by 6 global collaborators. Nearly every sample came with metadata listing a de-identified subject ID, COVID-19 status, age in years and sex. Where available, HLA class I and class II types were obtained from metadata supplied by the sample provider rather than from assay-based typing. Findings and caveats that apply to the study as a whole: The amount of clinical and demographic metadata varied by source and participant and was provided uncurated.

TCRbeta CDR3 regions were amplified from genomic DNA using the immunoSEQ Assay, a bias-controlled multiplex PCR. The paper's data handling went like this. Nucleated cell counts per sample were estimated from amplification of reference gene primers within the assay. To quantify the absolute abundance of each unique TCRbeta CDR3 rearrangement, sequence reads were collapsed and filtered. Productive Simpson clonality was computed per sample as the square root of Simpson's diversity index over productive rearrangements. Held by TCRdb, this immuneACCESS table contains in-frame sequences only and omits some clones. Under half of the omission traces to an unresolved V gene where checked; the cause of the rest is unknown. Clonal size and the V and J genes are those of that table, whereas D and trimming came from the DNA. The sample table lists around 700,000 clones, over 80% of them with a count of one. The top ten hold more than 0.25% of the sample.

CDR1 LNHDA and CDR2 SQIVND are derived from the germline V gene (reference sequence). Cut back by 6 bases and 4 bases, the V and J ends lie 12 bases apart. The cysteine opens and the phenylalanine closes a CDR3 of 13 amino acids. Solely the CDR3 DNA is kept, with 39 bases framed from the first base. Collaborating institutions collected whole blood in K2EDTA tubes following their own protocols. For TCRbeta analysis, collaborators shipped samples as frozen whole blood, isolated PBMCs, or DNA extracted from either of those sample types. Details on this clone: Its antigen is currently not known. Base qualities are not recorded, but no much larger clone differs from it by a single base.

Rearrangement joined TRBV19 to TRBJ2-5; the D gene is perhaps TRBD2, from 6 matching bases. The source of this sequence is a woman between 18 and 29 years old with acute or convalescent COVID-19. Sequenced: peripheral blood. Read as DNA, the sequence is TGTGCCAGTAGGCGAGCGGGTGGAGAGACCCAGTACTTC. Protein translation: CASRRAGGETQYF.